This T cell receptor (beta chain) was sequenced during a study of early T cells in non-severe SARS-CoV-2 infection. Study-wide background: Chains were not paired, and sequencing was done on bulk RNA from unsorted whole blood. Points from the study as a whole: Using VDJdb, the matching emphasized anti-spike CD8 responses while missing private and CD4 specificities.

TCRdb used MiXCR to reprocess the 5' RACE reads, holding one entry per CDR3 protein. Of tens of thousands of distinct CDR3 sequences listed, about 11% are singletons. The table lists this clonotype with many counts. The target antigen is unknown. CDR1 SGHTA and CDR2 FQGNSA come from the germline V gene. The CDR3 length is 14 residues. V was clipped by 5 bases and J by 0 bases, with 11 bases between them. The J gene is TRBJ2-7, the V gene TRBV7-2; D not certain. The sequence was obtained from an adult who was a healthcare worker with PCR-confirmed SARS-CoV-2 infection or an uninfected control (not recorded which). The sequenced sample was whole blood. DNA of the CDR3: TGTGCCAGCAGCCCCCGAGTGAGCTCCTACGAGCAGTACTTC. It yields the protein CASSPRVSSYEQYF.